This T cell receptor (beta chain) was observed in a study of T cell repertoires in cytomegalovirus infection. Study as a whole: Through public TCR beta signatures, both CMV infection and matching HLA type were indicated.

Each CDR3 protein gets one entry after TCRdb re-called the reads with MiXCR. The table has more than 400,000 distinct CDR3 sequences, around 27% seen once. About this clonotype: The antigen is undetermined.

Whole-study findings and limits: CMV carriers having the relevant HLA were flagged by cumulative public TCR beta family frequency.

Germline CDR1 and CDR2: SQVTM and ANQGSEA. The CDR3 length is 13 residues. The V and J ends lost 4 bases and 3 bases, in that order; junction bases with no gene match: 4. This clonotype was sampled from a human donor in good health (CMV status not recorded). Some clones in this sample may be carry-over from other donors' samples. V usage is TRBV29-1 and J usage is TRBJ1-1; 8 nucleotides align to TRBD1. Sequencing was performed on PBMCs. CDR3 residues: CSVGGQAHTEAFF. CDR3 nucleotides: TGCAGCGTTGGGGGACAGGCGCACACTGAAGCTTTCTTT.